The rows below give T cell receptor beta chains drawn from one sample of a study of T-cell reconstitution after alpha-beta-depleted transplantation in children. TCRdb passed the PCR reads through MiXCR, listing each CDR3 protein once. The data hold about 200,000 distinct CDR3 sequences, with roughly 15% observed a single time. The specimen was PBMCs from the stem cell graft donor, collected from the stem cell graft. The receptors were sampled from a human donor who donated a stem cell graft to a child with acute lymphoblastic leukemia. CDR3s include the opening cysteine and the closing phenylalanine or tryptophan. The order of the fields is V gene, D gene, J gene, clone size, CDR3 protein, CDR3 DNA. A D gene is named only where the DNA matches it firmly. Rows may omit the clone size; those that give it use once, few, many or a size class.

V: TRBV27; D: TRBD1; J: TRBJ2-7; size: many; CDR3: CASSKGQGANEQYF; DNA: TGTGCCAGCAGTAAGGGACAGGGGGCGAACGAGCAGTACTTC
V: TRBV21-1; D: .; J: TRBJ2-6; size: few; CDR3: CASSDHSSGANGLTF; DNA: TGTGCCAGCAGCGATCACAGCTCTGGGGCCAACGGCCTGACTTTC
V: TRBV28; D: .; J: TRBJ2-3; size: many; CDR3: CSQGRTSLDTQYF; DNA: TGTTCCCAGGGACGCACATCGTTAGATACGCAGTATTTT
V: TRBV5-1; D: .; J: TRBJ2-7; size: many; CDR3: CASSSGASRTYEQYF; DNA: TGCGCCAGCAGTTCTGGGGCCAGCAGAACCTACGAGCAGTACTTC
V: TRBV5-1; D: .; J: TRBJ2-5; size: many; CDR3: CASSQGFQETQYF; DNA: TGCGCCAGCAGCCAAGGATTCCAAGAGACCCAGTACTTC
V: TRBV29-1; D: TRBD2; J: TRBJ2-1; size: many; CDR3: CSVELAGGGYNEQFF; DNA: TGCAGCGTTGAACTGGCGGGAGGAGGGTACAATGAGCAGTTCTTC
V: TRBV12-3/TRBV12-4; D: .; J: TRBJ2-1; size: many; CDR3: CASSPHRAHEQFF; DNA: TGTGCCAGCAGTCCCCACAGGGCTCATGAGCAGTTCTTC
V: TRBV6-2/TRBV6-3; D: TRBD2; J: TRBJ2-1; size: many; CDR3: CASSYSKVRTSGRVLSNEQFF; DNA: TGTGCCAGCAGTTACTCGAAAGTCCGGACTAGCGGGAGGGTTCTGAGCAATGAGCAGTTCTTC
V: TRBV9; D: .; J: TRBJ2-5; size: many; CDR3: CASSVALEETQYF; DNA: TGTGCCAGCAGCGTAGCCCTCGAGGAGACCCAGTACTTC
V: TRBV6-5; D: .; J: TRBJ2-1; size: many; CDR3: CASSSGWTEDNEQFF; DNA: TGTGCCAGCAGTTCCGGATGGACGGAGGACAATGAGCAGTTCTTC
V: TRBV2; D: TRBD1; J: TRBJ1-2; size: once; CDR3: CASRDREDYGYTF; DNA: TGTGCCAGCAGGGACAGGGAGGACTATGGCTACACCTTC
V: TRBV7-8; D: TRBD2; J: TRBJ2-1; size: many; CDR3: CASSWAGTTDEQFF; DNA: TGTGCCAGCAGCTGGGCCGGGACTACCGATGAGCAGTTCTTC
V: TRBV19; D: .; J: TRBJ1-1; size: .; CDR3: CASSDSPGEATEAFF; DNA: TGTGCCAGTAGCGACTCACCCGGTGAGGCCACTGAAGCTTTCTTT
V: TRBV5-1; D: .; J: TRBJ2-7; size: many; CDR3: CASSFTLGYEQYF; DNA: TGCGCCAGCAGCTTTACTCTAGGGTACGAGCAGTACTTC
V: TRBV12-3/TRBV12-4; D: TRBD2; J: TRBJ2-7; size: .; CDR3: CASSLQAGGLSEQYF; DNA: TGTGCCAGCAGTTTACAGGCGGGAGGCCTCTCCGAGCAGTACTTC
V: TRBV5-6; D: .; J: TRBJ1-2; size: many; CDR3: CASSSYRTAEANYGYTF; DNA: TGTGCCAGCAGCTCCTACCGGACGGCCGAAGCTAACTATGGCTACACCTTC
V: TRBV12-3/TRBV12-4; D: .; J: TRBJ1-1; size: many; CDR3: CASSRGAETEAFF; DNA: TGTGCCAGCTCACGGGGGGCTGAGACTGAAGCTTTCTTT
V: TRBV6-2/TRBV6-3; D: TRBD1; J: TRBJ2-5; size: many; CDR3: CASRSLSRGRETQYF; DNA: TGTGCCAGCAGATCTCTTTCCAGGGGGCGGGAGACCCAGTACTTC
V: TRBV29-1; D: TRBD1; J: TRBJ1-6; size: many; CDR3: CSVGDRDNSPLHF; DNA: TGCAGCGTTGGGGACAGGGATAATTCACCCCTCCACTTT
V: TRBV5-5; D: .; J: TRBJ1-2; size: many; CDR3: CASSPTLLGGNYGYTF; DNA: TGTGCCAGCAGCCCGACGCTTCTTGGGGGCAACTATGGCTACACCTTC
V: TRBV20-1; D: TRBD2; J: TRBJ2-1; size: few; CDR3: CSARDLGEGYNEQFF; DNA: TGCAGTGCTAGAGATCTGGGGGAGGGGTACAATGAGCAGTTCTTC
V: TRBV4-1; D: .; J: TRBJ2-2; size: many; CDR3: CASSQVWAEELFF; DNA: TGCGCCAGCAGCCAAGTCTGGGCTGAGGAGCTGTTTTTT
V: TRBV12-3/TRBV12-4; D: TRBD2; J: TRBJ2-2; size: many; CDR3: CASSGTSGDGELFF; DNA: TGTGCCAGCAGTGGGACTAGCGGAGACGGGGAGCTGTTTTTT
V: TRBV5-1; D: .; J: TRBJ2-5; size: many; CDR3: CASSRQETQYF; DNA: TGCGCCAGCAGCCGACAAGAGACCCAGTACTTC
V: TRBV6-5; D: TRBD1; J: TRBJ1-4; size: many; CDR3: CASSPDREATNEKLFF; DNA: TGTGCCAGCAGTCCGGACAGGGAAGCAACTAATGAAAAACTGTTTTTT
V: TRBV10-3; D: TRBD1; J: TRBJ2-1; size: many; CDR3: CAISEYGQGQGEQFF; DNA: TGTGCCATCAGTGAGTACGGACAGGGACAAGGTGAGCAGTTCTTC
V: TRBV7-8; D: TRBD2; J: TRBJ2-1; size: few; CDR3: CASSPILAGNSYNEQFF; DNA: TGTGCCAGCAGCCCAATACTAGCGGGAAACTCCTACAATGAGCAGTTCTTC
V: TRBV20-1; D: TRBD2; J: TRBJ2-3; size: few; CDR3: CSASSGRGTDTQYF; DNA: TGCAGTGCTAGTAGCGGGAGGGGCACAGATACGCAGTATTTT
V: TRBV7-2; D: TRBD2; J: TRBJ2-3; size: many; CDR3: CASSFGGTSYTQYF; DNA: TGTGCCAGCAGCTTTGGCGGGACTAGTTATACGCAGTATTTT
V: TRBV5-1; D: TRBD1; J: TRBJ1-1; size: many; CDR3: CASSTRTGRRDTEAFF; DNA: TGCGCCAGCAGCACCCGGACAGGGCGCAGGGACACTGAAGCTTTCTTT
V: TRBV20-1; D: TRBD2; J: TRBJ2-1; size: many; CDR3: CSAKGLAGRDEQFF; DNA: TGCAGTGCTAAGGGACTAGCGGGACGCGATGAGCAGTTCTTC
V: TRBV9; D: TRBD2; J: TRBJ2-2; size: few; CDR3: CASSVEAGVGPGELFF; DNA: TGTGCCAGCAGCGTAGAAGCGGGAGTAGGTCCCGGGGAGCTGTTTTTT
V: TRBV6-1; D: .; J: TRBJ2-6; size: many; CDR3: CASSDGPGANVLTF; DNA: TGTGCCAGCAGTGATGGTCCTGGGGCCAACGTCCTGACTTTC
V: TRBV7-8; D: TRBD2; J: TRBJ2-7; size: few; CDR3: CASSSRRLAAYEQYF; DNA: TGTGCCAGCAGCTCCCGCCGGCTAGCGGCCTACGAGCAGTACTTC
V: TRBV4-1; D: .; J: TRBJ1-5; size: many; CDR3: CASSQLEGGRQPQHF; DNA: TGCGCCAGCAGCCAACTGGAGGGGGGTCGGCAGCCCCAGCATTTT
V: TRBV15; D: .; J: TRBJ2-1; size: .; CDR3: CATSRDHATDDEQFF; DNA: TGTGCCACCAGCAGAGATCACGCCACTGACGATGAGCAGTTCTTC
V: TRBV28; D: TRBD1; J: TRBJ1-4; size: few; CDR3: CASSDPGTGEKLFF; DNA: TGTGCCAGCAGCGACCCCGGGACAGGCGAAAAACTGTTTTTT
V: TRBV12-3/TRBV12-4; D: .; J: TRBJ1-2; size: many; CDR3: CASKRAGAWMEGYTF; DNA: TGTGCCAGCAAGCGGGCGGGGGCTTGGATGGAGGGCTACACCTTC
V: TRBV24-1; D: TRBD1; J: TRBJ1-2; size: many; CDR3: CATRDRTYGYTF; DNA: TGTGCCACCAGGGACAGGACATATGGCTACACCTTC
V: TRBV7-2; D: .; J: TRBJ2-5; size: many; CDR3: CASSNGHYLETQYF; DNA: TGTGCCAGCAGCAATGGGCATTACCTAGAGACCCAGTACTTC
V: TRBV30; D: TRBD2; J: TRBJ2-7; size: .; CDR3: CAWSAAGGRAYYEQYF; DNA: TGTGCCTGGAGTGCGGCGGGCGGGAGGGCCTATTACGAGCAGTACTTC
V: TRBV7-9; D: .; J: TRBJ2-5; size: many; CDR3: CASTPSETQETQYF; DNA: TGTGCCAGCACCCCAAGCGAGACCCAAGAGACCCAGTACTTC
V: TRBV20-1; D: .; J: TRBJ1-5; size: .; CDR3: CSARFKDRNSNQPQHF; DNA: TGCAGTGCTAGATTTAAAGATAGAAATAGCAATCAGCCCCAGCATTTT
V: TRBV25-1; D: .; J: TRBJ2-5; size: many; CDR3: CASSVGALRAAEETQYF; DNA: TGTGCCAGCAGTGTTGGGGCGCTTCGAGCGGCCGAAGAGACCCAGTACTTC
V: TRBV12-3/TRBV12-4; D: TRBD1; J: TRBJ2-7; size: many; CDR3: CASRPGQRGSYEQYF; DNA: TGTGCCAGCAGGCCGGGACAGCGAGGCTCCTACGAGCAGTACTTC
V: TRBV12-3/TRBV12-4; D: .; J: TRBJ2-1; size: many; CDR3: CASSSLTPEQFF; DNA: TGTGCCAGCAGTTCCCTCACCCCTGAGCAGTTCTTC
V: TRBV12-3/TRBV12-4; D: TRBD2; J: TRBJ2-7; size: many; CDR3: CASSLSGRANYEQYF; DNA: TGTGCCAGCAGTCTCAGCGGGAGGGCCAACTACGAGCAGTACTTC
V: TRBV25-1; D: .; J: TRBJ2-3; size: .; CDR3: CASSEYKTASTDTQYF; DNA: TGTGCCAGCAGTGAATATAAAACAGCTAGCACAGATACGCAGTATTTT
V: TRBV20-1; D: .; J: TRBJ2-1; size: many; CDR3: CSARDRLQIDNEQFF; DNA: TGCAGTGCTAGAGATAGGCTACAGATAGACAATGAGCAGTTCTTC
V: TRBV11-1; D: .; J: TRBJ2-3; size: .; CDR3: CASSFTTKWAQYF; DNA: TGTGCCAGCAGCTTCACAACCAAGTGGGCGCAGTATTTT
V: TRBV5-1; D: TRBD1; J: TRBJ2-2; size: many; CDR3: CASSLGTGNTGELFF; DNA: TGCGCCAGCAGCTTAGGGACAGGGAACACCGGGGAGCTGTTTTTT
V: TRBV20-1; D: TRBD2; J: TRBJ2-3; size: .; CDR3: CSAIILAGLSDTQYF; DNA: TGCAGTGCTATTATCCTAGCGGGTCTTTCAGATACGCAGTATTTT
V: TRBV29-1; D: .; J: TRBJ2-5; size: many; CDR3: CSVADASQETQYF; DNA: TGCAGCGTTGCGGACGCTTCACAAGAGACCCAGTACTTC